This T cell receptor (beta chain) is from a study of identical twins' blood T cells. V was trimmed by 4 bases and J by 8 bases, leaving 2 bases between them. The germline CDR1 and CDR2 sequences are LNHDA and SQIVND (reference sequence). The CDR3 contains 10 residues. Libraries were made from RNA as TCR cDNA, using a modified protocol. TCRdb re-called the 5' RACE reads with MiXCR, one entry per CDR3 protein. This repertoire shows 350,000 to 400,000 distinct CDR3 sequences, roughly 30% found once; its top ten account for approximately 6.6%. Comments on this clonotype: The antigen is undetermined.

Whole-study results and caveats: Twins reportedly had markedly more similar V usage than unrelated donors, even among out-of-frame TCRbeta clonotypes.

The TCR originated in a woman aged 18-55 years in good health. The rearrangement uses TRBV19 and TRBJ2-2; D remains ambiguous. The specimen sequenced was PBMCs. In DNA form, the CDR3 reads TGTGCCAGTAGTAATGGGGAGCTGTTTTTT. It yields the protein CASSNGELFF.